The following is a T cell receptor (beta chain) sequence with its context. What it binds is unknown. Healthy bone marrow donors made up the donor group. The PCR employed 60 Vbeta primers together with 13 Jbeta primers. Generated by immunoSEQ multiplex PCR, the TCRdb table keeps only in-frame clones and is missing some. Among 95,000 to 100,000 clones listed, around 80% were seen once. The sample originates from a study of cytomegalovirus exposure and HLA in healthy donors. Germline V gene sequence: CDR1 MNHEY, CDR2 SMNVEV (reference sequence). The length of the CDR3 is 13 residues. Trimming pared 7 bases from V and 1 base from J, leaving 11 bases between. Notes on the study in general: Analyses of presence/absence relied on an assumption of roughly uniform sequencing depth across donors. The classifier was said to identify cytomegalovirus status with high specificity and sensitivity.

The chain uses TRBV27 and TRBJ2-7, with TRBD1 as a possible D gene (6 bases). This clonotype originated in a human donor in good health. Specimen: PBMCs. The CDR3 loop reads CASTNRVSYEQYF. DNA of the CDR3: TGTGCCAGCACCAACAGGGTATCCTACGAGCAGTACTTC.